The 20 T cell receptor beta chains in this list originate from one sample, sequenced in a study. A single record per CDR3 protein comes from TCRdb applying MiXCR to the 5' RACE reads. The sample includes roughly 45,000 distinct CDR3 sequences, 22% of them seen just once. The sorted Tregs were CD4+CD25+CD127-/low cells. The sample consisted of Tregs sorted from a lymph node. Receptor source: a female donor with breast cancer.

This sequence joins TRBV3-1 and TRBJ1-1; no firm D call. Trimming stripped 1 base from V and 2 bases from J, with 2 bases between. Germline V gene lookup returns CDR1 LGHDT and CDR2 YNNKEL (reference sequence). The CDR3 consists of 12 residues. The CDR3 sequence is CASSQGNTEAFF. CDR3 in DNA: TGTGCCAGCAGCCAAGGAAACACTGAAGCTTTCTTT.

This clonotype turned up a few times. The gene calls are TRBV7-3 and TRBJ2-1, with 13 bases that match TRBD2. CDR1 and CDR2 (germline): SGHTA, FQGTGA. The CDR3 runs 14 residues. After removal of 5 bases from V and 7 bases from J, the junction contained 2 bases not matched to a gene. CDR3 amino acids: CASSQTSGGNEQFF. Written as DNA, the CDR3 is TGTGCCAGCAGCCAGACTAGCGGGGGGAATGAGCAGTTCTTC.

The J gene is TRBJ2-7, the V gene TRBV28, with 8 bases lining up with TRBD2. CDR1 MDHEN and CDR2 SYDVKM come from the germline V gene. The CDR3 has 14 amino acids. Losses at the gene ends were 2 bases for V and 3 bases for J; bases not matched to a gene: 3. CDR3 sequence reads: CASSLLAGFYEQYF. In DNA form, the CDR3 reads TGTGCCAGCAGTTTACTAGCGGGCTTCTACGAGCAGTACTTC.

This clonotype has more than one count but fewer than ten. V is TRBV28 and J is TRBJ2-7; possibly TRBD2 for D (6 bases). This CDR3 contains 13 residues. Trimming shortened V by 8 bases and J by 9 bases, and 20 bases separated the two germline ends. Germline assignment: CDR1 MDHEN and CDR2 SYDVKM. CDR3 nucleotide sequence: TGTGCCAGCCGATGGGAGGCGGGGCAGGGGCAGTACTTC. This codes for CASRWEAGQGQYF.

With respect to this clonotype: A read error is possible here, since a much larger clone lies one base away. The V call is TRBV5-4, the J call TRBJ2-2; D could derive from TRBD1 or TRBD2 (5 bases each). V was clipped by 7 bases and J by 4 bases, with 20 bases between them. Germline assignment: CDR1 SGHNT and CDR2 YYREEE (reference sequence). CDR3 length: 16 residues. CDR3 sequence (DNA): TGTGCCAGCGGCCCGTTGGGGGAGACGGTCACCGGGGAGCTGTTTTTT. It is translated as CASGPLGETVTGELFF.

A note on this clonotype: The CDR3 carries no conserved terminal phenylalanine or tryptophan, so it likely arises from a read error. The rearrangement uses TRBV6-2 or TRBV6-3 and TRBJ1-1, with TRBD1 as a possible D gene (6 bases). The CDR3 runs to 13 residues. The germline V gene has CDR1 MNHEY and CDR2 SVGEGT. The CDR3 protein is CASRRDTTTGAFC. For the CDR3, the DNA is TGTGCCAGCAGGCGGGACACCACTACTGGAGCTTTCTGT.

The rearrangement joins TRBV6-1 to TRBJ1-4, with D unclear. CDR3 length: 13 residues. The germline V and J ends were trimmed by 8 bases and 0 bases, with 7 bases remaining between them. CDR1 and CDR2 from the germline V gene are MNHNS and SASEGT. The CDR3 DNA reads as TGTGCCAGCGGGGTTGCAACTAATGAAAAACTGTTTTTT. Protein product: CASGVATNEKLFF.

Details on this clonotype: A read error is possible here, since a much larger clone lies one base away. The chain employs TRBV5-5 and TRBJ2-4; 12 bases map to TRBD2. This CDR3 region has 11 residues. The V gene's germline CDR1 is SGHKS and CDR2 YYEKEE (reference sequence). This CDR3 is CAGSGLAGNYF. DNA for the CDR3: TGTGCCGGCAGCGGACTAGCGGGAAATTACTTC.

To note about this clonotype: A much more abundant neighbour one base away suggests this may be a read error. This chain uses TRBV5-1 with TRBJ2-1, with D unresolved. CDR3 size: 13 residues. Deletions cut 0 bases from V and 7 bases from J, with 8 bases between. Germline V gene sequence: CDR1 SGHRS, CDR2 YFSETQ. CDR3 protein: CASSLALGNEQFF. The CDR3 coding sequence is TGCGCCAGCAGCTTGGCCTTGGGGAATGAGCAGTTCTTC.

This chain links TRBV29-1 with TRBJ1-2; 11 bases map to TRBD1. The CDR3 consists of 15 residues. Germline values: CDR1 SQVTM, CDR2 ANQGSEA. J gave up 2 bases and V 6 bases, and 8 bases lay outside the gene matches. The CDR3 bases are TGCAGCGTCGAGGGACAGGGGGATGGAAACTATGGCTACACCTTC. Protein product: CSVEGQGDGNYGYTF.

The chain employs TRBV21-1 and TRBJ2-4; TRBD1, as called in the table, went unchecked against the DNA. TRBV21-1 represents a pseudogene. This CDR3 region has 16 residues. CDR3 nucleotide sequence: TGTGCCAGCAGCAAAAACGGGTGGGGACAGGCGGACATTCAGTACTTC. It codes for CASSKNGWGQADIQYF.

The chain joins TRBV5-1 to TRBJ1-2, with D possibly being TRBD1 (5 bases). The V end was cut by 0 bases, the J end by 9 bases, with 15 bases between. This CDR3 is 14 amino acids long. Germline values: CDR1 SGHRS, CDR2 YFSETQ. CDR3 coding DNA: TGCGCCAGCAGCTTGGCCGCAGGGCCCTTGCGCTACACCTTC. Protein: CASSLAAGPLRYTF.

This clonotype has just a few counts. The rearrangement uses TRBV7-9 and TRBJ1-1, with D tentatively TRBD1 (5 bases). V was cut by 5 bases and J by 1 base, with 11 bases left in between. Germline CDR1 reads SEHNR; CDR2 reads FQNEAQ (reference sequence). The CDR3 length is 14 residues. CDR3: CASSGAAKNTEAFF. CDR3 nucleotide sequence: TGTGCCAGCAGCGGGGCAGCAAAGAACACTGAAGCTTTCTTT.

CDR3 sequence (DNA): TGTGCCAGCAGTTTCCTTTTCACTGAAGCTTTCTTT. Its protein product is CASSFLFTEAFF. This sequence joins TRBV12-3 or TRBV12-4 and TRBJ1-1; no definite D call. V was pared by 3 bases and J by 4 bases, with 6 bases between. The CDR3 is 12 residues long.

This chain uses TRBV5-1 with TRBJ2-3; 8 bases map to TRBD2. The V and J ends lost 0 bases and 3 bases, in that order; junction bases with no gene match: 6. CDR1 and CDR2 from the germline V gene are SGHRS and YFSETQ. The CDR3 contains 16 residues. DNA for the CDR3: TGCGCCAGCAGCTTGGAACGGGGACTAGTAACAGATACGCAGTATTTT. Translating gives CASSLERGLVTDTQYF.

This clonotype was counted many times. J is TRBJ1-1 and V is TRBV12-3 or TRBV12-4; 7 bases map to TRBD1. V gave up 7 bases and J gave up 4 bases; unmatched junction bases: 9. This CDR3 has 14 amino acids. Here the CDR3 reads CASKRQGGGTEAFF. CDR3 nucleotides: TGTGCCAGCAAACGACAGGGTGGCGGCACTGAAGCTTTCTTT.

The V and J genes are TRBV3-1 and TRBJ2-7, with TRBD2 matching 9 bases. V was pared by 3 bases and J by 2 bases, with 5 bases of the junction left unmatched. Germline V gene data show CDR1 as LGHDT and CDR2 as YNNKEL (reference sequence). The CDR3 totals 15 residues. As DNA, the CDR3 is TGTGCCAGCAGCCAGCCTAGCGGGAACACCTACGAGCAGTACTTC. This translates into CASSQPSGNTYEQYF.

Of note for this clonotype: Just one base apart from a much larger clone, this may be a read error. The V gene is TRBV7-9, the J gene TRBJ2-1, with TRBD2 matching over 8 bases. The germline V gene has CDR1 SEHNR and CDR2 FQNEAQ (reference sequence). CDR3 length: 14 amino acids. This CDR3 reads CANSAPGGLIEQFF. The CDR3 DNA sequence: TGTGCCAACAGCGCGCCGGGAGGGCTCATAGAGCAGTTCTTC.

This clonotype was observed a few times. This chain connects TRBV24-1 to TRBJ1-2; 7 nucleotides line up with TRBD1. V lost 3 bases to trimming and J lost 4 bases; unmatched junction nucleotides: 7. The CDR3 extends over 15 amino acids. Germline V gene data show CDR1 as KGHDR and CDR2 as SFDVKD. Written as DNA, the CDR3 is TGTGCCACCAGTGATGGGCCGGGACAGCTCTATGGCTACACCTTC. It codes for CATSDGPGQLYGYTF.

This chain uses TRBV10-2 with TRBJ2-7, with 12 bases lining up with TRBD2. The CDR3 runs 15 residues. Trimming took 6 bases from V and 3 from J; bases not matched to a gene: 6. Germline CDR1 WSHSY, CDR2 SAAADI. CDR3 in DNA: TGCGCCAGCAGCGAGAGACTAGCGGGAGTCTACGAGCAGTACTTC. This gives the protein CASSERLAGVYEQYF.